A selection of T cell receptor beta chains follows, all from one sample in a study of CD8+ T cells in alopecia areata. Profiling relied on immunoSEQ multiplex PCR, and the TCRdb table lists in-frame clones only, not all of them. The data show some 130,000 clones, nearly 55% seen once. The material sequenced was CD8+ T cells sorted from blood, taken at week 4, from a patient treated with tofacitinib. The receptor source for this set is a human donor with alopecia areata. The CDR3 runs from the conserved cysteine through the conserved F or W. A D gene is named only where the DNA matches it firmly. Only part of the rows carry a size: once, few, many, or a class if the clone is expanded.

CDR3 protein	CDR3 DNA	J gene	clone size	D gene	V gene
CASSYEGSGYTF	TGTGCCAGCAGTTACGAAGGGTCGGGCTACACCTTC	TRBJ1-2	.	.	TRBV6-5
CASSYNQGKETQYF	TGTGCCAGCAGTTACAATCAGGGGAAAGAGACCCAGTACTTC	TRBJ2-5	few	.	TRBV6-5
CASSLGTVVETQYF	TGTGCCAGCAGCTTAGGGACAGTCGTCGAGACCCAGTACTTC	TRBJ2-5	.	.	TRBV13
CASRPDRPGELFF	TGTGCCAGCAGACCGGACAGACCCGGGGAGCTGTTTTTT	TRBJ2-2	few	.	TRBV14
CASSLQDSYEQYF	TGTGCCAGCAGCTTGCAGGACTCCTACGAGCAGTACTTC	TRBJ2-7	few	.	TRBV5-6
CATSRTWGSGKTYNEQFF	TGTGCCACCAGCAGGACTTGGGGGAGCGGGAAAACCTACAATGAGCAGTTCTTC	TRBJ2-1	few	TRBD2	TRBV15
CASQGPTGVADTQYF	TGTGCCTCCCAAGGGCCGACAGGGGTCGCAGATACGCAGTATTTT	TRBJ2-3	few	TRBD1	TRBV10-3
CASSLNNEQFF	TGTGCCAGCAGCTTAAACAATGAGCAGTTCTTC	TRBJ2-1	few	.	TRBV7-8
CASSEGPYTGELFF	TGTGCCAGCTCGGAAGGGCCGTACACCGGGGAGCTGTTTTTT	TRBJ2-2	.	.	TRBV6-5
CASSLINSQASEAFF	TGTGCCAGCAGCTTGATCAACAGCCAAGCCTCTGAAGCTTTCTTT	TRBJ1-1	.	.	TRBV13
CASTDRGPGETQYF	TGTGCCAGCACTGACAGGGGGCCAGGAGAGACCCAGTACTTC	TRBJ2-5	.	TRBD1	TRBV6-5
CASSLGLAGGLADTQYF	TGTGCCAGCAGCTTGGGACTAGCGGGGGGGCTGGCAGATACGCAGTATTTT	TRBJ2-3	.	TRBD2	TRBV7-6
CASSADPGGARGANVLTF	TGCGCCAGCAGTGCAGATCCCGGGGGGGCGCGAGGGGCCAACGTCCTGACTTTC	TRBJ2-6	few	TRBD2	TRBV10-2
CASSRMFVDEKLFF	TGTGCCAGCAGTCGGATGTTTGTTGATGAAAAACTGTTTTTT	TRBJ1-4	.	.	TRBV6-1
CASSPIGGAPYEQYF	TGTGCCAGCAGTCCCATCGGGGGGGCCCCCTACGAGCAGTACTTC	TRBJ2-7	.	TRBD2	TRBV6-5
CASSDRDHYGYTF	TGCGCCAGCTCGGACAGGGACCACTATGGCTACACCTTC	TRBJ1-2	many	TRBD1	TRBV5-1
CASSQSIYPPNNEQFF	TGCGCCAGCAGTCAATCGATTTATCCCCCTAACAATGAGCAGTTCTTC	TRBJ2-1	.	.	TRBV23-1
CATSRAGGNTEAFF	TGTGCCACCAGCAGAGCGGGGGGGAACACTGAAGCTTTCTTT	TRBJ1-1	.	.	TRBV15